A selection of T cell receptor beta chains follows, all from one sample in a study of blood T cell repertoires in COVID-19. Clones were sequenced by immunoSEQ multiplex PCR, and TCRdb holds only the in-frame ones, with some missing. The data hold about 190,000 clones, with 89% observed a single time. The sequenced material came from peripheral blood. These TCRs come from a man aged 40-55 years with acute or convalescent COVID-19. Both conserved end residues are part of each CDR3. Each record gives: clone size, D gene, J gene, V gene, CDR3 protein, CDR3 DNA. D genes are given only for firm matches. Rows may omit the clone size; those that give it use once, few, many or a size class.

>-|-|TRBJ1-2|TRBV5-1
CASSLRGGPSYGYTF
TGCGCCAGCAGCTTGAGGGGGGGGCCCTCCTATGGCTACACCTTC
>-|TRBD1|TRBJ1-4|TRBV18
CASSPRGTGGQEKLFF
TGTGCCAGCTCACCACGCGGGACAGGGGGTCAAGAAAAACTGTTTTTT
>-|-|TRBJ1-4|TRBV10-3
CAIKAGTNEKLFF
TGTGCCATCAAAGCCGGGACTAATGAAAAACTGTTTTTT
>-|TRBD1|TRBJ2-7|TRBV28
CASSLGQGGYEQYF
TGTGCCAGCAGTTTAGGACAGGGGGGCTACGAGCAGTACTTC
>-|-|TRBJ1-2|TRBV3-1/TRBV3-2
CASSHDGARGYTF
TGTGCCAGCAGCCACGACGGAGCGCGGGGCTACACCTTC
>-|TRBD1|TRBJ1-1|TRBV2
CASSGRDRVGTEAFF
TGTGCCAGCAGTGGCCGGGACAGGGTAGGGACTGAAGCTTTCTTT
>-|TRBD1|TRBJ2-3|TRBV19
CASSQQGAVTDTQYF
TGTGCCAGTAGCCAACAGGGGGCAGTCACAGATACGCAGTATTTT
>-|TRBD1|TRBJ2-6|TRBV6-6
CASSYSGQGHSVLTF
TGTGCCAGCAGTTACTCAGGACAGGGCCACAGCGTCCTGACTTTC
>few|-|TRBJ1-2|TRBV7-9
CASSRNRDGYTF
TGTGCCAGCAGCCGTAACAGGGATGGCTACACCTTC
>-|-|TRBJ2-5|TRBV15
CATSRGQGTAQETQYF
TGTGCCACCAGCAGAGGGCAGGGTACCGCACAAGAGACCCAGTACTTC
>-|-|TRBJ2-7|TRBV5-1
CASSLGPGAGYEQYF
TGCGCCAGCAGCTTGGGGCCAGGGGCCGGCTACGAGCAGTACTTC
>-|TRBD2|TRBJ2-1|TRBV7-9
CASSLGLAWTYNEQFF
TGTGCCAGCAGCTTGGGACTAGCTTGGACCTACAATGAGCAGTTCTTC
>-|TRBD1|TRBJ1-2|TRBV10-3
CAISPGPQGGNYGYTF
TGTGCCATCAGTCCCGGGCCTCAGGGGGGTAACTATGGCTACACCTTC
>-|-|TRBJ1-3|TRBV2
CASSYQGKAGNTIYF
TGTGCCAGCAGTTACCAGGGGAAAGCTGGAAACACCATATATTTT
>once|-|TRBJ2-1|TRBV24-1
CATSDLGREGDSYNEQFF
TGTGCCACCAGTGATTTGGGCAGGGAAGGGGATTCCTACAATGAGCAGTTCTTC
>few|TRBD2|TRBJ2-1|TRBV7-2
CASSSLPGLAGVNEQFF
TGTGCCAGCAGCTCCCTACCGGGACTAGCGGGGGTCAATGAGCAGTTCTTC
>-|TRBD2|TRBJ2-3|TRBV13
CASSLALAELTDTQYF
TGTGCCAGCAGCTTAGCGCTAGCGGAGCTCACAGATACGCAGTATTTT
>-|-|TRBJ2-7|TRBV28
CASSKGGSSYEQYF
TGTGCCAGCAGCAAGGGGGGGAGCTCCTACGAGCAGTACTTC
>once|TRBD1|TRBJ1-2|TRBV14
CASSLDRVYGYTF
TGTGCCAGCAGCCTGGACAGGGTGTATGGCTACACCTTC
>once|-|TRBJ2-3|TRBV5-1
CASSLGPGAADTQYF
TGCGCCAGCAGCTTGGGGCCAGGGGCGGCAGATACGCAGTATTTT
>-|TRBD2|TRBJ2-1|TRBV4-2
CASSQALAGGRDEQFF
TGTGCCAGCAGCCAAGCGTTAGCGGGGGGGCGAGATGAGCAGTTCTTC
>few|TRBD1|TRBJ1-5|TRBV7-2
CASSLSGGNQPQHF
TGTGCCAGCAGCTTATCAGGGGGGAATCAGCCCCAGCATTTT
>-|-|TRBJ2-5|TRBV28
CASSTGSETQYF
TGTGCCAGCAGCACAGGGTCGGAGACCCAGTACTTC
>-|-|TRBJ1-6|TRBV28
CASSFPRVGSPLHF
TGTGCCAGCAGTTTTCCCAGGGTAGGTTCACCCCTCCACTTT
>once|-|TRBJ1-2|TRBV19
CASSLGVNGGYTF
TGTGCCAGTAGCCTAGGGGTAAACGGTGGCTACACCTTC
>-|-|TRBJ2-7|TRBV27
CASSSAIPGRRQYF
TGTGCCAGCAGTTCAGCAATCCCGGGTCGCCGGCAGTACTTC
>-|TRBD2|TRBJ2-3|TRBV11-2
CASSPTGGVTDTQYF
TGTGCCAGCAGCCCGACCGGGGGGGTCACAGATACGCAGTATTTT
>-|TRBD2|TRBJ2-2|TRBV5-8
CASSAGGGVNTGELFF
TGTGCCAGCAGCGCCGGGGGAGGGGTGAACACCGGGGAGCTGTTTTTT
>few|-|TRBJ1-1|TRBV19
CASSPELNTEAFF
TGTGCCAGTAGTCCCGAGTTGAACACTGAAGCTTTCTTT
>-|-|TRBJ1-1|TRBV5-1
CASSLGGNTEAFF
TGCGCCAGCAGCCTCGGGGGGAACACTGAAGCTTTCTTT
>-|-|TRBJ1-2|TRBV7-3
CASSLDSFNGYTF
TGTGCCAGCAGCTTAGACAGCTTTAATGGCTACACCTTC